This TCR beta chain was recorded in a study of CD8 T cells in Susac syndrome. Study conclusions and caveats: As the study acknowledged, the number of individuals in its TCR sequencing and HLA analysis was relatively small.

About this clonotype itself: Its matching antigen is unknown.

An input of about 0.45 to 1 ug of RNA was subjected to reverse transcription using random hexamers. Multiplex PCR with immunoSEQ amplified the TCR beta CDR3 across 54 Vbeta and 13 Jbeta. MiXCR, applied by TCRdb to the immunoSEQ multiplex PCR reads, yields one record per CDR3 protein. This sample has roughly 130,000 distinct CDR3 sequences, with about 95% found just once. Bulk CD8+ and CD4+ cells came from magnetic negative isolation; CD8+ TEMRA by FACS. Germline CDR1 and CDR2: SNHLY and FYNNEI. Trimming removed 6 bases at V and 1 base at J, with 10 bases between. The CDR3 totals 14 residues. The chain joins TRBV2 to TRBJ1-5; D is ambiguous. The specimen sequenced was CD4+ T cells from PBMCs. The TCR comes from a human donor in good health. The CDR3 DNA is TGTGCCAGCAGAAGAAGGGAAAGCAATCAGCCCCAGCATTTT. Translated: CASRRRESNQPQHF.